This paragraph covers one TCR beta chain sequence. Its antigen remains unknown. The junction shows a germline mismatch at one end, possibly a read error. This sample is drawn from a study of T cells after yellow fever vaccination. Study at large: Preparation of the low-cell-number fractions used SMART-Seq v4 Ultra Low Input.

Study-wide results and caveats: Overlap between CD4 and CD8 compartments was detected for a small share of clonotypes. The secondary T-cell response peaked on day 5, not day 15, but was weaker.

CDR3 size: 14 residues. Germline CDR1 reads SSHAT; CDR2 reads FNYEAQ (reference sequence). TCRdb re-analysed the 5' RACE reads in MiXCR, keeping a single row per CDR3 protein. The sample has a few hundred thousand distinct CDR3 sequences, 3% to 4.5% seen once. Sequencing used PBMCs, obtained 5 days after the yellow fever booster vaccination. The chain employs TRBV7-7 and TRBJ2-3; D is possibly TRBD1 (6 bases). This sequence was found in a man between 18 and 35 years old who received the YFV17D yellow fever vaccine. The CDR3 region is CASSLAGTRDTQYF. DNA of the CDR3: TGTGCTAGCAGCTTAGCTGGGACACGGGATACGCAGTATTTT.